These T cell receptor beta chains were read from a single sample in a study of cytomegalovirus exposure and HLA in healthy donors. Profiled with immunoSEQ multiplex PCR; TCRdb holds only in-frame clones, not every one. The table lists some 290,000 clones, nearly 90% of them singletons. The sequenced material came from PBMCs. The source is a man aged 25 to 40 in good health and CMV-seronegative. The CDR3 runs from the conserved cysteine through the conserved F or W. D genes are given only for firm matches. Clone size is given for some rows only: seen once, a few or many times, or a class if the clone is expanded.

>TRBJ1-6|TRBV19|NA|NA|15
TGTGCCAGTAGTATCCGACAGGACTATAATTCACCCCTCCACTTT
CASSIRQDYNSPLHF
>TRBJ1-3|TRBV5-6|NA|NA|14
TGTGCCAGCAGCCCGACAGTCTCTGGAAACACCATATATTTT
CASSPTVSGNTIYF
>TRBJ2-5|TRBV7-2|NA|NA|11
TGTGCCAGCAGCCCACGGGACTCCCAGTACTTC
CASSPRDSQYF
>TRBJ2-7|TRBV6-7|NA|NA|13
TGTGCCAGCAAGGTTCCAGGGTGGGCCGAGCAGTACTTC
CASKVPGWAEQYF
>TRBJ1-4|TRBV18|NA|NA|13
TGTGCCAGCTCACCAGGATCGGGGGAAAAACTGTTTTTT
CASSPGSGEKLFF
>TRBJ2-3|TRBV7-9|TRBD2|NA|15
TGTGCCAGCAGCTCACAAGCGGGGCCCACAGATACGCAGTATTTT
CASSSQAGPTDTQYF
>TRBJ2-3|TRBV18|TRBD2|NA|17
TGTGCCAGCTCACCGCTTTCTAGCGGGGGGCACACAGATACGCAGTATTTT
CASSPLSSGGHTDTQYF
>TRBJ1-5|TRBV5-1|TRBD1|NA|16
TGCGCCAGCAGCTTGGACGGACAGGGGGAAGGTCAGCCCCAGCATTTT
CASSLDGQGEGQPQHF
>TRBJ2-3|TRBV30|TRBD2|NA|11
TGTGCCTGGAGCCAAGGGACTATTAGGTATTTT
CAWSQGTIRYF
>TRBJ2-3|TRBV18|TRBD1|once|16
TGTGCCAGCTCACCAGTGACAGGGGTTCAGGAAGATACGCAGTATTTT
CASSPVTGVQEDTQYF
>TRBJ2-7|TRBV7-2|TRBD1|NA|14
TGTGCCAGCAGCCCGGGACAGGGGTTCTACGAGCAGTACTTC
CASSPGQGFYEQYF
>TRBJ1-2|TRBV5-4|TRBD1|NA|15
TGTGCCAGCAGCTTTCATGACAGGGCTAACTATGGCTACACCTTC
CASSFHDRANYGYTF
>TRBJ1-1|TRBV2|TRBD1|NA|13
TGTGCCAGCCGAACAGGGGGCGAATCTGAAGCTTTCTTT
CASRTGGESEAFF
>TRBJ2-5|TRBV6-5|TRBD1|once|13
TGTGCCAGCAGTCTTATCACCGGGACAGGGCCATACTTC
CASSLITGTGPYF
>TRBJ1-2|TRBV6-5|NA|NA|14
TGTGCCAGCAGAGGGGTTGGGCTCGGCTATGGCTACACCTTC
CASRGVGLGYGYTF
>TRBJ2-3|TRBV5-8|NA|NA|15
TGTGCCAGCAGCTTAGGTCAGGGGCTCCAAGATACGCAGTATTTT
CASSLGQGLQDTQYF
>TRBJ2-6|TRBV6-6|NA|NA|15
TGTGCCAGCAGTTACGGGGGGACTGGGGCCAACGTCCTGACTTTC
CASSYGGTGANVLTF
>TRBJ1-1|TRBV25-1|NA|NA|11
TGTGCCAGCAGGGTTACGAGCGAAGCTTTCTTT
CASRVTSEAFF
>TRBJ1-2|TRBV5-1|NA|once|14
TGCGCCAGCAGCTTGGTTGCGTCCGACTATGGCTACACCTTC
CASSLVASDYGYTF
>TRBJ2-1|TRBV18|NA|NA|14
TGTGCCAGCTCACCGACTGGAAGGGAGCATGAGCAGTTCTTC
CASSPTGREHEQFF
>TRBJ2-1|TRBV6-5|NA|NA|16
TGTGCCAGCAGTTACTCGGGGGCCCCCGGGGGGAATGAGCAGTTCTTC
CASSYSGAPGGNEQFF
>TRBJ2-5|TRBV21-1|NA|once|16
TGTGCCAGCAGCAAAGGAGGCGGGGGGGAGCAAGAGACCCAGTACTTC
CASSKGGGGEQETQYF
>TRBJ2-4|TRBV29-1|NA|NA|14
TGCAGCGTGGGGGTTCCGGGACTCAAAAACATTCAGTACTTC
CSVGVPGLKNIQYF
>TRBJ2-5|TRBV11-2|NA|NA|13
TGTGCCAGCAGCTTTTCTTTCGGAGAGACCCAGTACTTC
CASSFSFGETQYF
>TRBJ2-5|TRBV5-4|NA|NA|13
TGTGCCAGCAGCGTACCGGGTACAGAGACCCAGTACTTC
CASSVPGTETQYF
>TRBJ2-5|TRBV11-2|NA|NA|16
TGTGCCAGCAGCTTAGATCTGACTGCGATTCAAGAGACCCAGTACTTC
CASSLDLTAIQETQYF
>TRBJ2-2|TRBV11-3|TRBD1|once|17
TGTGCCAGCAGCAAAAGTCCGGGACAGGGGTACACCGGGGAGCTGTTTTTT
CASSKSPGQGYTGELFF
>TRBJ1-2|TRBV27|NA|NA|15
TGTGCCAGCAGCTGGGGCAGGGAACTCAGCCATGGCTACACCTTC
CASSWGRELSHGYTF
>TRBJ2-7|TRBV6-1|NA|NA|16
TGTGCCAGCAGTGAATTCCATCTCGATAGCTCCTACGAGCAGTACTTC
CASSEFHLDSSYEQYF
>TRBJ1-1|TRBV5-1|NA|NA|13
TGCGCCAGCAGCTTGGCCAAGAACACTGAAGCTTTCTTT
CASSLAKNTEAFF
>TRBJ2-7|TRBV19|NA|NA|14
TGTGCCAGTAGTATAGCAAGGACAGCTTACGAGCAGTACTTC
CASSIARTAYEQYF
>TRBJ2-7|TRBV5-1|TRBD1|NA|15
TGCGCCAGCAGCAACCCGGGACAGGGGAAATACGAGCAGTACTTC
CASSNPGQGKYEQYF
>TRBJ1-5|TRBV5-6|NA|NA|15
TGTGCCAGCAGCTTGATGACAGCAGTGGAGCGGCCCCAGCATTTT
CASSLMTAVERPQHF
>TRBJ2-4|TRBV19|NA|NA|17
TGTGCCAGTAGTATAGGGGCGGCAGGGTGGGCCAAAAACATTCAGTACTTC
CASSIGAAGWAKNIQYF
>TRBJ2-1|TRBV18|TRBD2|NA|15
TGTGCCAGCTCACCGACTAGCAGGCCCTACAATGAGCAGTTCTTC
CASSPTSRPYNEQFF
>TRBJ2-3|TRBV4-3|NA|NA|14
TGCGCCAGCAGCCAAATAGCGGGCACAGATACGCAGTATTTT
CASSQIAGTDTQYF
>TRBJ1-6|TRBV6-5|TRBD1|NA|16
TGTGCCAGCAGTTATCGAGGGACAGGAATTAATTCACCCCTCCACTTT
CASSYRGTGINSPLHF
>TRBJ1-1|TRBV27|TRBD1|NA|15
TGTGCCAGCAGGGAACAGGGGCAGAGGACAAAAGAAGCTTTCTTT
CASREQGQRTKEAFF
>TRBJ2-1|TRBV27|TRBD2|NA|14
TGTGCCAGCAGAAATAGCGGGGGGGCGCGTGAGCAGTTCTTC
CASRNSGGAREQFF
>TRBJ2-3|TRBV5-1|TRBD1|NA|16
TGCGCCAGCAGCGGGAACAGGGGAGTTATTACAGATACGCAGTATTTT
CASSGNRGVITDTQYF
>TRBJ2-7|TRBV7-2|NA|NA|16
TGTGCCAGCAGCACAACCCGACAGGGACTCTACTACGAGCAGTACTTC
CASSTTRQGLYYEQYF